This TCR beta chain appears in the sequencing data of a study of long-term antiretroviral therapy in people with HIV. V lost 5 bases to trimming and J lost 6 bases, with 14 bases between them. The germline gives CDR1 KGHSH, CDR2 LQKENI. CDR3 size: 14 residues. They ran version v3.0 of the immunoSEQ assay at survey level. Produced via immunoSEQ multiplex PCR; TCRdb's table is partial and in-frame only. The sample has 25,000 to 35,000 clones, 96% seen once. The rearrangement links TRBV18 to TRBJ2-1; D may correspond to TRBD1 or TRBD2 (5 bases each). This TCR came from a man between 25 and 39 years old with HIV. The specimen was unsorted PBMCs, collected 6.6 years after starting antiretroviral therapy. The CDR3 is CASSSGPLGNEQFF. The CDR3 DNA follows: TGTGCCAGCTCATCGGGACCGCTTGGCAATGAGCAGTTCTTC. The variable domain in full, with the rest retrieved from reference TRBV18 and TRBJ2-1, is NAGVMQNPRHLVRRRGQEARLRCSPMKGHSHVYWYRQLPEEGLKFMVYLQKENIIDESGMPKERFSAEFPKEGPSILRIQQVVRGDSAAYFCASSSGPLGNEQFFGPGTRLTVL.